This entry lists 23 T cell receptor beta chains sequenced from one sample in a study of shared clonotypes between healthy human individuals. Naivety among CD8 cells was defined by CD45RO negativity and positive CCR7 selection, thereby excluding terminally differentiated effector memory CD45RA+ cells. Profiling relied on immunoSEQ multiplex PCR, and the TCRdb table lists in-frame clones only, not all of them. The table records millions of clones, over 85% of them present only once. The sequenced sample was naive CD8+ T cells sorted from blood. The receptors come from a man aged 18 to 30 in good health.

The chain is built from TRBV7-2 and TRBJ2-7; D unresolved. The germline V gene has CDR1 SGHTA and CDR2 FQGNSA. This CDR3 has 13 residues. V dropped 4 bases and J dropped 0 bases, with 7 bases sitting between them. The chain's CDR3 is CASSSDLSYEQYF. In DNA form, the CDR3 reads TGTGCCAGCAGCTCCGACCTCTCCTACGAGCAGTACTTC.

This chain links TRBV7-8 with TRBJ2-7; a possible D gene is TRBD1 (6 bases). With 4 bases removed from V and 2 bases from J, the gap between germline ends came to 12 bases. This CDR3 has 14 amino acids. CDR1 is SGHVS and CDR2 is FQNEAQ in the germline V gene. The CDR3 DNA reads as TGTGCCAGCAGCTCCTCACAGGGAGCCTACGAGCAGTACTTC. Translation gives CASSSSQGAYEQYF.

The gene calls are TRBV25-1 and TRBJ2-2; weak D call: TRBD1 (5 bases). Looked up from germline, CDR1 is MGHDK and CDR2 is SYGVNS. V was trimmed by 2 bases and J by 8 bases, leaving 9 bases between them. This CDR3 contains 13 residues. DNA of the CDR3: TGTGCCAGCAGTGAACAGGGAACGGGGGAGCTGTTTTTT. It yields the protein CASSEQGTGELFF.

J is TRBJ2-3 and V is TRBV7-6, with D perhaps being TRBD1 or TRBD2 (5 bases each). CDR3 length equals 16 residues. Trimming cost V 1 base and J 1 base, with 12 bases left between them. The V gene's germline CDR1 is SGHVS and CDR2 FNYEAQ. In DNA form, the CDR3 reads TGTGCCAGCAGCTTAGGGGGGACCTTCCGCACAGATACGCAGTATTTT. Translating gives CASSLGGTFRTDTQYF.

The chain employs TRBV19 and TRBJ2-5, with D possibly matching TRBD2 (7 bases). V lost 6 bases and J 2 bases, leaving 19 bases between the germline ends. The germline V gene encodes CDR1 LNHDA and CDR2 SQIVND (reference sequence). The CDR3 is 16 amino acids. CDR3 region: CASSTGEGVQQETQYF. For the CDR3, the DNA is TGTGCCAGTAGCACCGGGGAGGGGGTACAACAAGAGACCCAGTACTTC.

DNA of the CDR3: TGTGCCAGCAGTGAAGCGTGGGGGGGTACAGGGCCCTCGGACTATGGCTACACCTTC. Its translation: CASSEAWGGTGPSDYGYTF. The chain uses TRBV6-1 and TRBJ1-2; TRBD1 might be the D (6 bases). The CDR3 sequence is 19 residues long. CDR1 is MNHNS and CDR2 is SASEGT in the germline V gene. Trimming shortened V by 0 bases and J by 3 bases, and 23 bases separated the two germline ends.

The chain combines TRBV2 with TRBJ2-7, with a weak D call TRBD1 (5 bases). The CDR3 has 15 residues. V lost 2 bases, J lost 5 bases, and 16 bases lay in between. Germline-derived CDR1 and CDR2 are SNHLY and FYNNEI. CDR3: CASSEPDQGRDEQYF. The CDR3 bases are TGTGCCAGCAGTGAACCGGACCAGGGTCGCGACGAGCAGTACTTC.

This sequence joins TRBV7-9 and TRBJ2-3, with 10 nucleotides matching TRBD1. J gave up 3 bases and V 6 bases, and 9 bases lay outside the gene matches. Germline V CDR1 and CDR2: SEHNR, FQNEAQ (reference sequence). The CDR3 has 16 residues. CDR3 amino acids: CASSPSDRGLTDTQYF. The CDR3 DNA reads as TGTGCCAGCAGTCCCTCTGACAGGGGGCTTACAGATACGCAGTATTTT.

V and J are TRBV7-9 and TRBJ1-2, with 7 bases lining up with TRBD1. V was pared by 5 bases and J by 4 bases, with 4 bases of the junction left unmatched. The CDR3 contains 13 residues. CDR1 and CDR2 (germline): SEHNR, FQNEAQ (reference sequence). CDR3: CASSGDSGYGYTF. As DNA, the CDR3 is TGTGCCAGCAGCGGGGACAGCGGCTATGGCTACACCTTC.

This chain connects TRBV6-1 to TRBJ2-7, with D possibly TRBD2 on 6 matching bases. The CDR3 spans 13 residues. V was cut by 4 bases and J by 7 bases, with 14 bases left in between. Germline V gene lookup returns CDR1 MNHNS and CDR2 SASEGT. CDR3 protein: CASSGTIPTEQYF. The DNA of the CDR3 is TGTGCCAGCAGTGGGACTATCCCCACGGAGCAGTACTTC.

This clone was recorded once. This chain connects TRBV7-6 to TRBJ2-1, with TRBD1 matching over 9 bases. The CDR3 has 15 amino acids. Trimming cost V 5 bases and J 5 bases; bases outside gene matches: 7. Germline loops: CDR1 SGHVS, CDR2 FNYEAQ. CDR3 bases: TGTGCCAGCAGCCAGGACAGGGGCAGTAACAATGAGCAGTTCTTC. It encodes CASSQDRGSNNEQFF.

The J gene is TRBJ2-1, the V gene TRBV6-5; weak D call: TRBD2 (5 bases). The germline CDR1 and CDR2 sequences are MNHEY and SVGAGI. The CDR3 sequence is 16 residues long. V was shortened by 4 bases and J by 0 bases, with 13 bases between the two germline ends. The CDR3, as DNA: TGTGCCAGCAGTTCCCATAGCGAAAGCTCCTACAATGAGCAGTTCTTC. Its protein product is CASSSHSESSYNEQFF.

Only one count was recorded for this clone. This sequence joins TRBV19 and TRBJ1-2; possibly TRBD1 for D (6 bases). V dropped 7 bases and J dropped 8 bases, with 14 bases sitting between them. The CDR3 loop spans 12 amino acids. Germline V gene data show CDR1 as LNHDA and CDR2 as SQIVND (reference sequence). CDR3 sequence: CASNLGGGGYTF. The CDR3 bases are TGTGCCAGTAACCTAGGGGGTGGCGGCTACACCTTC. Combining the CDR3 with reference TRBV19 and TRBJ1-2 gives the whole variable domain DGGITQSPKYLFRKEGQNVTLSCEQNLNHDAMYWYRQDPGQGLRLIYYSQIVNDFQKGDIAEGYSVSREKKESFPLTVTSAQKNPTAFYLCASNLGGGGYTFGSGTRLTVV.

The chain joins TRBV7-9 to TRBJ1-2; D is uncertain. The V end was cut by 10 bases, the J end by 0 bases, with 18 bases between. From germline, CDR1 is SEHNR and CDR2 FQNEAQ (reference sequence). The CDR3 is 15 amino acids. CDR3 loop: CATNPFVPSNYGYTF. As DNA, the CDR3 is TGTGCCACCAACCCGTTCGTTCCTTCTAACTATGGCTACACCTTC.

The V call is TRBV7-3, the J call TRBJ2-4, with D perhaps matching TRBD1 or TRBD2 (5 bases each). V shed 2 bases and J shed 0 bases, with 8 bases lying between them. Looked up from germline, CDR1 is SGHTA and CDR2 is FQGTGA. This CDR3 is 15 amino acids long. This CDR3 reads CASSLGDGAKNIQYF. In DNA, the CDR3 is TGTGCCAGCAGCTTAGGGGACGGAGCCAAAAACATTCAGTACTTC.

The chain employs TRBV6-5 and TRBJ1-4; 10 bases line up with TRBD1. Germline CDR1 is MNHEY and CDR2 is SVGAGI. V gave up 2 bases and J gave up 3 bases; unmatched junction bases: 0. There are 15 residues in the CDR3. As DNA, the CDR3 is TGTGCCAGCAGTTACGGACAGGGGGCTAATGAAAAACTGTTTTTT. Protein product: CASSYGQGANEKLFF.

This clone has just one count. The rearrangement joins TRBV23-1 to TRBJ2-1; D might be TRBD2 (6 bases). TRBV23-1 is placed among ORFs of uncertain function. V was cut by 0 bases and J by 4 bases, with 13 bases left in between. This CDR3 has 16 amino acids. The CDR3 here is CASSQSWRGAYNEQFF. CDR3 DNA: TGCGCCAGCAGTCAATCGTGGCGGGGCGCGTACAATGAGCAGTTCTTC.

Concerning this clone: Other DNA sequences in the same sample also yield this CDR3. The genes are TRBV7-9 and TRBJ2-5; TRBD1 might be the D (6 bases). Germline loops: CDR1 SEHNR, CDR2 FQNEAQ (reference sequence). The CDR3 contains 13 residues. V was shortened by 3 bases and J by 3 bases, with 8 bases between the two germline ends. CDR3 bases: TGTGCCAGCAGCTTGGACAGAGAAGAGACCCAGTACTTC. Translating gives CASSLDREETQYF.

The rearrangement links TRBV5-6 to TRBJ2-1; TRBD2 is a possible D gene (6 bases). Germline loops: CDR1 SGHDT, CDR2 YYEEEE. V lost 0 bases to trimming and J lost 8 bases, with 15 bases between them. There are 15 residues in the CDR3. The CDR3 protein is CASSLASAPPDEQFF. The CDR3 DNA reads TGTGCCAGCAGCTTGGCTAGCGCTCCTCCCGATGAGCAGTTCTTC.

To note about this clone: The same CDR3 can be traced to other DNA sequences in this sample. The rearrangement uses TRBV7-2 and TRBJ2-7; TRBD1 aligns across 7 bases. Trimming removed 4 bases from V and 2 bases from J; junction bases left unmatched: 5. The CDR3 runs to 14 residues. The germline V gene encodes CDR1 SGHTA and CDR2 FQGNSA. The CDR3 DNA reads as TGTGCCAGCAGCTCTGATGGACAGGCCTACGAGCAGTACTTC. Translated, it gives CASSSDGQAYEQYF.

On this clone itself: Distinct nucleotide sequences in the sample also encode this CDR3. This chain connects TRBV7-9 to TRBJ2-7, with D possibly matching TRBD2 (6 bases). Trimming stripped 6 bases from V and 2 bases from J, with 11 bases between. This CDR3 region has 13 residues. Germline V CDR1 and CDR2: SEHNR, FQNEAQ (reference sequence). The CDR3: CASSPSAPYEQYF. Here the CDR3 DNA reads TGTGCCAGCAGTCCTAGCGCACCCTACGAGCAGTACTTC.

V gene TRBV19 combines with J gene TRBJ1-2; 7 nucleotides match TRBD1. Germline V gene lookup returns CDR1 LNHDA and CDR2 SQIVND (reference sequence). The CDR3 is 15 residues long. V lost 7 bases, J lost 6 bases, and 14 bases stayed unmatched. The chain's CDR3 is CASTLILGTEDGYTF. CDR3 nucleotide sequence: TGTGCCAGTACCCTCATCCTCGGGACAGAGGATGGCTACACCTTC.

V usage is TRBV7-9 and J usage is TRBJ2-5; tentatively, D is TRBD2 (5 bases). Germline CDR1 is SEHNR and CDR2 is FQNEAQ (reference sequence). The V end was cut by 3 bases, the J end by 0 bases, with 14 bases between. This CDR3 region has 16 residues. The CDR3: CASSFPEDQYQETQYF. The CDR3 nucleotides read TGTGCCAGCAGCTTCCCGGAGGACCAGTACCAAGAGACCCAGTACTTC.